The 27 T cell receptor beta chains below were found in one sample sequenced in a study of T cells in Graves' hyperthyroidism and ophthalmopathy. TCR beta CDR3 region amplification was performed from RNA transcripts. The TCR CDR3 was amplified in a first-round RT-PCR using the HTBI primer set. In TCRdb, the multiplex PCR reads were re-called with MiXCR into one record per CDR3 protein. The table lists about 700,000 distinct CDR3 sequences, about 45% of them singletons, with 6.5% to 9% in the top ten. The sample was peripheral blood or thyroid tissue (not recorded which). The receptors come from an adult man with Graves' disease, either hyperthyroidism or ophthalmopathy (not recorded which).

The chain combines TRBV5-1 with TRBJ2-2; D may be TRBD1 (6 bases). The CDR3 has 16 residues. V was trimmed by 2 bases and J by 2 bases, leaving 13 bases between them. Germline V lookup: CDR1 SGHRS, CDR2 YFSETQ. The CDR3 DNA is TGCGCCAGCAGCTTTACACAGGGAGCCAACACCGGGGAGCTGTTTTTT. Amino acids: CASSFTQGANTGELFF.

V gene TRBV7-2 combines with J gene TRBJ2-6, with D possibly matching TRBD1 (5 bases). Per germline, CDR1 SGHTA and CDR2 FQGNSA. Trimming removed 7 bases at V and 0 bases at J, with 10 bases between. The CDR3 totals 15 residues. The CDR3 DNA reads TGTGCCAGCACCCAGGGTGTCTCTGGGGCCAACGTCCTGACTTTC. This codes for CASTQGVSGANVLTF.

This clonotype was picked up many times. The chain employs TRBV12-3 or TRBV12-4 and TRBJ1-2; D is uncertain. CDR3 length equals 14 residues. With 5 bases removed from V and 3 bases from J, the gap between germline ends came to 13 bases. As DNA, the CDR3 is TGTGCCAGCAGTCGCCACTTAGGAGACTATGGCTACACCTTC. It translates to CASSRHLGDYGYTF.

V and J are TRBV20-1 and TRBJ2-5; TRBD1 matches at 7 bases. The CDR3 is made up of 12 amino acids. Trimming took 1 base from V and 9 from J; bases not matched to a gene: 5. The germline V gene has CDR1 DFQATT and CDR2 SNEGSKA (reference sequence). The DNA for the CDR3 is TGCAGTGCTAGAGGGCAGGGGGAGTCCCAGTACTTC. Translation gives CSARGQGESQYF.

This chain connects TRBV20-1 to TRBJ2-7; 11 bases line up with TRBD1. Germline CDR1 DFQATT, CDR2 SNEGSKA (reference sequence). The CDR3 runs to 14 residues. V trimming: 2 bases; J trimming: 2 bases; junction bases outside the gene matches: 2. The DNA for the CDR3 is TGCAGTGCTAGAAGGGACAGGGGGACCTACGAGCAGTACTTC. It is translated as CSARRDRGTYEQYF.

J is TRBJ2-5 and V is TRBV11-1; maybe TRBD2 (5 bases). Germline V CDR1 and CDR2: SGHAT, FQDESV (reference sequence). The CDR3 has 12 amino acids. CDR3 sequence: CASERNQETQYF. The DNA of the CDR3 is TGTGCTAGCGAGCGGAACCAAGAGACCCAGTACTTC.

This chain uses TRBV19 with TRBJ1-5, with TRBD1 matching over 7 bases. The CDR3 is made up of 14 amino acids. Per the germline V gene, CDR1 is LNHDA and CDR2 is SQIVND (reference sequence). V trimming: 7 bases; J trimming: 6 bases; junction bases outside the gene matches: 9. CDR3 bases: TGTGCCAGTATTCCGACAGGGAGAGGTCAGCCCCAGCATTTT. Amino acid sequence: CASIPTGRGQPQHF.

The sample holds many counts of this clonotype. The chain joins TRBV2 to TRBJ1-5; no definite D call. The CDR3 consists of 13 residues. The germline gives CDR1 SNHLY, CDR2 FYNNEI. V was trimmed by 7 bases and J by 6 bases, leaving 13 bases between them. CDR3 DNA: TGTGCCAGCAAACTTGGCGAGTCTCAGCCCCAGCATTTT. This translates into CASKLGESQPQHF.

V gene TRBV11-3 combines with J gene TRBJ1-1; no clear D gene. Trimming removed 6 bases from V and 7 bases from J, with 12 bases in between. Germline CDR1 reads SGHNT; CDR2 reads YENEEA. The length of the CDR3 is 12 residues. CDR3: CASRWGPGEAFF. CDR3 nucleotide sequence: TGTGCCAGCAGGTGGGGTCCGGGTGAAGCTTTCTTT.

This clonotype was observed a few times. The chain carries TRBV20-1 and TRBJ1-1; maybe TRBD1 (6 bases). Per germline, CDR1 DFQATT and CDR2 SNEGSKA (reference sequence). Deletions cut 7 bases from V and 4 bases from J, with 13 bases between. CDR3 size: 12 residues. The CDR3 loop is CSVKGGGTEAFF. Here the CDR3 DNA reads TGCAGTGTTAAGGGAGGGGGCACTGAAGCTTTCTTT.

Turning to this clonotype: Since no conserved phenylalanine or tryptophan closes the CDR3, a read error is the likely cause. The chain links TRBV7-9 to TRBJ2-6, with 7 bases identical to TRBD1. V trimming: 5 bases; J trimming: 0 bases; junction bases outside the gene matches: 7. Germline-derived CDR1 and CDR2 are SEHNR and FQNEAQ (reference sequence). The CDR3 length is 17 residues. The CDR3 coding sequence is TGTGCCAGCAGCCCCGGGACAGCGAGCTCTGGGGCCAACGTCCTGACTCCA. It translates to CASSPGTASSGANVLTP.

The V gene is TRBV5-4, the J gene TRBJ1-5; weak D call: TRBD1 (5 bases). Germline CDR1 is SGHNT and CDR2 is YYREEE (reference sequence). The CDR3 sequence is 15 residues long. Trimming left V 4 bases short and J 6 bases short, with 17 bases between. DNA for the CDR3: TGTGCCAGCAGCCCTGGGACTGCGGAGAGTCAGCCCCAGCATTTT. It encodes CASSPGTAESQPQHF.

This clonotype was recorded many times. V usage is TRBV29-1 and J usage is TRBJ2-5; perhaps TRBD2 as D (5 bases). V lost 3 bases and J lost 2, with 10 bases in between. The germline CDR1 and CDR2 sequences are SQVTM and ANQGSEA. CDR3 length: 13 amino acids. The chain's CDR3 is CSVDRTSQETQYF. In DNA form, the CDR3 reads TGCAGCGTTGATCGGACTTCACAAGAGACCCAGTACTTC.

Many counts were recorded for this clonotype. The chain employs TRBV2 and TRBJ2-6; no reliable D call. Trimming removed 6 bases from V and 2 bases from J, with 11 bases in between. CDR1 SNHLY and CDR2 FYNNEI come from the germline V gene. The CDR3 is made up of 15 amino acids. The CDR3 bases are TGTGCCAGCAGCTTACCGAGGACTGGGGCCAACGTCCTGACTTTC. It specifies CASSLPRTGANVLTF.

The CDR3: CSATSSAGTQETQYF. CDR3 coding DNA: TGCAGTGCCACAAGCTCGGCGGGGACCCAAGAGACCCAGTACTTC. The chain is built from TRBV20-1 and TRBJ2-5, with D possibly being TRBD2 (6 bases). The ends were cut back, 6 bases at V and 1 base at J, with 18 bases in the middle. From germline, CDR1 is DFQATT and CDR2 SNEGSKA (reference sequence). The CDR3 runs 15 residues.

The chain combines TRBV19 with TRBJ1-1; D is ambiguous. The V gene lost 4 bases and the J gene lost 1 base, with 13 bases spanning the gap. Germline values: CDR1 LNHDA, CDR2 SQIVND (reference sequence). This CDR3 is built from 15 residues. The CDR3 nucleotides are TGTGCCAGTAGTACCACGTCCAGGTCGAACACTGAAGCTTTCTTT. Amino acids: CASSTTSRSNTEAFF.

The rearrangement joins TRBV7-8 to TRBJ1-5; D ambiguous. Germline V gene lookup returns CDR1 SGHVS and CDR2 FQNEAQ. CDR3 size: 13 residues. Trimming pared 1 base from V and 11 bases from J, leaving 12 bases between. The chain's CDR3 is CASSLGFGETQHF. CDR3 coding DNA: TGTGCCAGCAGCTTAGGGTTCGGGGAGACCCAGCATTTT.

In this sample, this clonotype turned up many times. The rearrangement joins TRBV7-9 to TRBJ2-5, with a tentative D call TRBD1 (6 bases). Per germline, CDR1 SEHNR and CDR2 FQNEAQ (reference sequence). Trimming removed 5 bases at V and 1 base at J, with 14 bases between. This CDR3 has 15 residues. CDR3 in amino acids: CASSQDRRVQETQYF. The CDR3, as DNA: TGTGCCAGCAGCCAAGACAGGCGGGTCCAAGAGACCCAGTACTTC.

This clonotype was observed once. The rearrangement links TRBV29-1 to TRBJ2-5; 9 bases are a match to TRBD2. Germline CDR1 SQVTM, CDR2 ANQGSEA. The length of the CDR3 is 13 residues. The V and J ends lost 4 bases and 5 bases, in that order; junction bases with no gene match: 5. The CDR3 here is CSVGSSGTETQYF. The CDR3 bases are TGCAGCGTTGGTTCTAGCGGGACCGAGACCCAGTACTTC. Looking up the rest from reference TRBV29-1 and TRBJ2-5 gives the full variable domain: SAVISQKPSRDICQRGTSLTIQCQVDSQVTMMFWYRQQPGQSLTLIATANQGSEATYESGFVIDKFPISRPNLTFSTLTVSNMSPEDSSIYLCSVGSSGTETQYFGPGTRLLVL.

This clonotype was seen a few times. This sequence joins TRBV12-3 or TRBV12-4 and TRBJ1-1; D not certain. The length of the CDR3 is 14 residues. V lost 6 bases, J lost 0 bases, and 11 bases lay in between. CDR3 DNA: TGTGCCAGCAGGTGGGATTTCTTGAACACTGAAGCTTTCTTT. As protein: CASRWDFLNTEAFF.

The rearrangement joins TRBV7-9 to TRBJ2-7; 9 nucleotides agree with TRBD2. Germline lookup yields CDR1 SEHNR and CDR2 FQNEAQ (reference sequence). V shed 8 bases and J 3 bases; nucleotides not matched to a gene: 11. The CDR3 spans 15 residues. The CDR3, as DNA: TGTGCCAGCTCCTCCGGGACTAGCATCTTCTACGAGCAGTACTTC. Translating gives CASSSGTSIFYEQYF.

With respect to this clonotype: One end of the junction varies from germline; a read error may be responsible. The CDR3, as DNA: TGCGCCAGCAGCGAGGGAACTAATGAAAAACTGTTTTTT. As protein: CASSEGTNEKLFF. The chain joins TRBV2 to TRBJ1-4; D remains unclear. This CDR3 spans 13 amino acids. Germline lookup yields CDR1 SNHLY and CDR2 FYNNEI.

The chain carries TRBV20-1 and TRBJ2-5; 8 bases align to TRBD1. Germline V gene sequence: CDR1 DFQATT, CDR2 SNEGSKA (reference sequence). CDR3 length: 12 residues. CDR3 coding DNA: TGCAGCTCCCAGGGGGCTCTGGAGACCCAGTACTTC. It yields the protein CSSQGALETQYF.

The V gene is TRBV15, the J gene TRBJ1-2; D is perhaps TRBD1 (5 bases). The V and J ends lost 1 base and 2 bases respectively, with 11 bases between them. This CDR3 contains 15 residues. Germline CDR1 LNHNV, CDR2 YYDKDF (reference sequence). The CDR3 DNA reads as TGTGCCACCAGCAGAGGGGCCCCAGGGAACTATGGCTACACCTTC. Encoded protein: CATSRGAPGNYGYTF.

This clonotype was observed a few times. V gene TRBV20-1 combines with J gene TRBJ2-6; D ambiguous. Germline V lookup: CDR1 DFQATT, CDR2 SNEGSKA (reference sequence). This CDR3 is built from 16 residues. Trimming pared 3 bases from V and 1 base from J, leaving 13 bases between. The CDR3 loop reads CSASSQEKSGANVLTF. As DNA, the CDR3 is TGCAGTGCTAGTAGCCAAGAGAAGTCTGGGGCCAACGTCCTGACTTTC.

The gene calls are TRBV7-9 and TRBJ1-5; D is unclear. Trimming took 2 bases from V and 0 from J, leaving 8 bases between them. The CDR3 is made up of 15 amino acids. Germline-derived CDR1 and CDR2 are SEHNR and FQNEAQ (reference sequence). The DNA for the CDR3 is TGTGCCAGCAGCTTAACACCATATAGCAATCAGCCCCAGCATTTT. This codes for CASSLTPYSNQPQHF. Looking up the rest from reference TRBV7-9 and TRBJ1-5 gives the full variable domain: DTGVSQNPRHKITKRGQNVTFRCDPISEHNRLYWYRQTLGQGPEFLTYFQNEAQLEKSRLLSDRFSAERPKGSFSTLEIQRTEQGDSAMYLCASSLTPYSNQPQHFGDGTRLSIL.

With respect to this clonotype: A much larger clone is a single base away; this may be a read error. V gene TRBV10-3 combines with J gene TRBJ2-2; D gene unclear. The germline V gene encodes CDR1 ENHRY and CDR2 SYGVKD. Trimming removed 6 bases at V and 5 bases at J, with 7 bases between. The CDR3 extends over 12 amino acids. In DNA, the CDR3 is TGTGCCATCAGGACAATAACCGGGGAGCTGTTTTTT. It yields the protein CAIRTITGELFF.